The present T cell receptor beta chain was sequenced within a study of kidney transplant recipient with SARS-CoV-2 infection. Trimming removed 3 bases from V and 5 bases from J; junction bases left unmatched: 7. This CDR3 contains 14 residues. Germline V gene sequence: CDR1 DFQATT, CDR2 SNEGSKA (reference sequence). TCRdb reprocessed the reads via MiXCR and lists one record per CDR3 protein. Among 200,000 to 300,000 distinct CDR3 sequences listed, 29% were seen once. This clonotype was found many times. The source material was a blood sample, sampled at baseline and on day 111 from a kidney transplant recipient. The chain combines TRBV20-1 with TRBJ1-5, with TRBD1 identical over 7 bases. The sequence came from a male patient in his thirties who had COVID-19 and was a kidney transplant recipient. Part of the T cells may come from the graft donor. CDR3 loop: CSASTGANYQPQHF. The DNA for the CDR3 is TGCAGTGCTAGCACAGGGGCGAATTATCAGCCCCAGCATTTT.